These 25 T cell receptor beta chains were sequenced from one sample in a study of breast tumors, draining lymph nodes, adjacent tissues. TCRdb reanalysed the multiplex PCR reads using MiXCR and keeps one entry per CDR3 protein. Here the sample spans some 200,000 distinct CDR3 sequences, roughly 31% being singletons. Breast cancer patients provided tissue from their axillary draining lymph nodes. Sequenced input: axillary lymph node tissue. These receptors all come from a female donor with breast cancer. Some clones in this sample may be carry-over from other donors' samples.

This clonotype appeared many times. J is TRBJ1-3 and V is TRBV20-1; 7 nucleotides line up with TRBD1. Trimming at V came to 6 bases and at J to 3 bases, leaving 8 bases not matched to a gene. This CDR3 has 14 residues. CDR1 DFQATT and CDR2 SNEGSKA come from the germline V gene (reference sequence). CDR3: CSAALTGYGNTIYF. The CDR3, as DNA: TGCAGTGCCGCCCTGACAGGGTATGGAAACACCATATATTTT.

This rearrangement joins TRBV6-5 to TRBJ2-3, with 10 bases identical to TRBD2. The CDR3 spans 15 residues. Per the germline V gene, CDR1 is MNHEY and CDR2 is SVGAGI. V dropped 6 bases and J dropped 5; count of bases not matched to a gene: 8. The CDR3 reads CASRSSGRGLDTQYF. The CDR3 DNA is TGTGCCAGCAGATCTAGCGGGAGAGGGTTAGATACGCAGTATTTT.

This clonotype was observed at least ten times. The V call is TRBV19, the J call TRBJ1-3; D ambiguous. The CDR3 has 15 amino acids. The V end was cut by 3 bases, the J end by 2 bases, with 11 bases between. Germline V gene data show CDR1 as LNHDA and CDR2 as SQIVND (reference sequence). DNA for the CDR3: TGTGCCAGTAGTATCGACCGTCCGACTGGAAACACCATATATTTT. It is translated as CASSIDRPTGNTIYF.

This clonotype was counted many times. J is TRBJ2-2 and V is TRBV4-3, with 11 bases that match TRBD2. Looked up from germline, CDR1 is LGHNA and CDR2 is YSLEER. This CDR3 has 17 amino acids. After removal of 7 bases from V and 7 bases from J, the junction contained 14 bases not matched to a gene. CDR3 sequence: CASTPNRLAGGNGELFF. The CDR3 nucleotides are TGCGCCAGCACCCCCAACCGGCTAGCGGGAGGTAACGGGGAGCTGTTTTTT.

This clonotype was observed many times. V gene TRBV5-6 combines with J gene TRBJ2-5; D may be TRBD1 or TRBD2 (5 bases each). This CDR3 has 16 amino acids. The V gene's germline CDR1 is SGHDT and CDR2 YYEEEE. The V end was cut by 0 bases, the J end by 5 bases, with 17 bases between. CDR3 DNA sequence: TGTGCCAGCAGCTTGGGGTCGATGCGAGGGGTGGAGACCCAGTACTTC. Amino acids: CASSLGSMRGVETQYF.

This clonotype has just one count. At one boundary the junction diverges from the germline segment, which might be a read error. The CDR3 nucleotides are TGCGCCAGCAGCTTTGGGGGGGGAGAAGGAGAGACCCAGTGCTTC. It is translated as CASSFGGGEGETQCF. The J gene is TRBJ2-5, the V gene TRBV5-1, with 7 bases aligning to TRBD2. There are 15 residues in the CDR3. Germline-derived CDR1 and CDR2 are SGHRS and YFSETQ.

There are many counts of this clonotype. The rearrangement uses TRBV7-6 and TRBJ2-7, with a weak D call TRBD2 (6 bases). This CDR3 spans 14 amino acids. Trimming stripped 1 base from V and 4 bases from J, with 11 bases between. CDR1 is SGHVS and CDR2 is FNYEAQ in the germline V gene. This CDR3 is CASSLGFGGYEQYF. Written as DNA, the CDR3 is TGTGCCAGCAGCTTAGGATTTGGGGGGTACGAGCAGTACTTC.

This chain links TRBV7-9 with TRBJ1-1, with 10 bases fitting TRBD1. After removal of 4 bases from V and 5 bases from J, the junction contained 7 bases not matched to a gene. This CDR3 spans 15 amino acids. Germline CDR1 is SEHNR and CDR2 is FQNEAQ (reference sequence). The CDR3 loop reads CASSSKGQGGTEAFF. In DNA, the CDR3 is TGTGCCAGCAGCTCGAAAGGACAGGGGGGTACTGAAGCTTTCTTT.

As regards this clonotype: Just one base apart from a much larger clone, this may be a read error. Given the absence of the conserved phenylalanine or tryptophan at the CDR3 end, a read error is likely. The V gene is TRBV19, the J gene TRBJ2-6; D uncertain. The CDR3 consists of 16 residues. Germline V CDR1 and CDR2: LNHDA, SQIVND (reference sequence). V lost 3 bases to trimming and J lost 1 base, with 10 bases between them. CDR3 residues: CASSISPISGANVLTS. As DNA, the CDR3 is TGTGCCAGTAGTATTTCCCCTATATCTGGGGCCAACGTCCTGACTTCC.

Many counts were recorded for this clonotype. The chain employs TRBV20-1 and TRBJ2-1; 10 nucleotides match TRBD2. CDR1 and CDR2 from the germline V gene are DFQATT and SNEGSKA (reference sequence). V lost 0 bases and J lost 3; bases outside the gene matches: 5. This CDR3 region has 16 residues. The CDR3 here is CSAREASGSGYNEQFF. The CDR3 DNA reads as TGCAGTGCTAGAGAGGCTAGCGGGAGTGGCTACAATGAGCAGTTCTTC.

Ten or more counts support this clonotype. The chain combines TRBV7-2 with TRBJ2-2; 10 positions match TRBD1. Germline V gene lookup returns CDR1 SGHTA and CDR2 FQGNSA. V trimming: 7 bases; J trimming: 2 bases; junction bases outside the gene matches: 25. CDR3 length: 22 amino acids. Written as DNA, the CDR3 is TGTGCCAGCATCTCAATAGGGTTAGGGACAGGGGTAGCGGGAACAAACACCGGGGAGCTGTTTTTT. Amino acids: CASISIGLGTGVAGTNTGELFF.

Regarding this clonotype: A single base separates this from a much larger clone, so it may be a read error. The V call is TRBV20-1, the J call TRBJ1-5, with TRBD1 matching 7 bases. Looked up from germline, CDR1 is DFQATT and CDR2 is SNEGSKA (reference sequence). The length of the CDR3 is 14 residues. CDR3 sequence: CSARETGSNPPQHF. In nucleotides, the CDR3 is TGCAGTGCTCGGGAGACAGGGAGCAATCCGCCCCAGCATTTT.

This clonotype occurred many times. This chain uses TRBV11-2 with TRBJ1-2; D might be TRBD1 (5 bases). The CDR3 totals 12 residues. Germline V gives CDR1 SGHAT, CDR2 FQNNGV. The ends were cut back, 3 bases at V and 12 bases at J, with 14 bases in the middle. The CDR3 DNA sequence: TGTGCCAGCAGCTTTCCCGGGGCACCTAACACCTTC. Encoded protein: CASSFPGAPNTF.

This clonotype was detected a few times. Being one base from a much bigger clone, this may be a read error. The CDR3 does not close with the conserved phenylalanine or tryptophan, likely indicating a read error. J is TRBJ2-7 and V is TRBV9; TRBD2 might be the D (5 bases). The CDR3 totals 13 residues. The V gene lost 3 bases and the J gene lost 7 bases, with 14 bases spanning the gap. Germline-derived CDR1 and CDR2 are SGDLS and YYNGEE. CDR3 sequence (DNA): TGTGCCAGCAGCGGGCGGACGTCGGGGGAGCAGTACTCC. The encoded protein is CASSGRTSGEQYS.

This clonotype occurred many times. The genes are TRBV7-2 and TRBJ1-6; a weak D match, TRBD1 (5 bases). V shed 4 bases and J shed 7 bases, with 17 bases lying between them. Germline V gene data show CDR1 as SGHTA and CDR2 as FQGNSA. The CDR3 runs 16 residues. This chain's CDR3 is CASSSPSRQLNSPLHF. The CDR3 DNA sequence: TGTGCCAGCAGCTCCCCATCCCGACAGCTAAATTCACCCCTCCACTTT.

This clonotype has ten or more counts. The J gene is TRBJ1-5, the V gene TRBV3-1, with D possibly TRBD1 on 5 matching bases. CDR3 length equals 14 residues. V was clipped by 0 bases and J by 2 bases, with 5 bases between them. Germline CDR1 and CDR2: LGHDT and YNNKEL (reference sequence). DNA for the CDR3: TGTGCCAGCAGCCAAGACAGGGGCAATCAGCCCCAGCATTTT. Encoded protein: CASSQDRGNQPQHF.

The chain carries TRBV29-1 and TRBJ2-7, with 10 bases identical to TRBD2. Germline V gene data show CDR1 as SQVTM and CDR2 as ANQGSEA. This CDR3 is built from 16 residues. V gave up 0 bases and J gave up 3 bases; unmatched junction bases: 8. The CDR3, as DNA: TGCAGCGTTGAAGAATATCGACTAGCGGGTTACTACGAGCAGTACTTC. This translates into CSVEEYRLAGYYEQYF.

This clonotype was counted ten times or more. This rearrangement joins TRBV20-1 to TRBJ2-1; TRBD2 matches 10 bases. The CDR3 extends over 16 amino acids. The germline V gene has CDR1 DFQATT and CDR2 SNEGSKA (reference sequence). The V and J ends lost 3 bases and 10 bases, in that order; junction bases with no gene match: 15. The CDR3 region is CSASRGALAGSSEQFF. DNA of the CDR3: TGCAGTGCTAGCCGAGGTGCACTAGCGGGATCCTCCGAGCAGTTCTTC.

This chain joins TRBV5-4 and TRBJ1-2; D call uncertain. CDR1 is SGHNT and CDR2 is YYREEE in the germline V gene (reference sequence). The CDR3 sequence is 12 residues long. V shed 2 bases and J shed 11 bases, with 13 bases lying between them. The CDR3, as DNA: TGTGCCAGCAGCTTAGCGGGGAAGATTTACACCTTC. Its protein product is CASSLAGKIYTF.

This clonotype was found many times. The V gene is TRBV11-2, the J gene TRBJ2-7, with TRBD2 matching 9 bases. With 7 bases clipped from V and 5 bases from J, the junction kept 12 bases outside the gene matches. CDR1 is SGHAT and CDR2 is FQNNGV in the germline V gene. The CDR3 length is 15 residues. The CDR3 sequence is CASKILAGATHEQYF. The CDR3 nucleotides read TGTGCCAGCAAGATATTAGCGGGAGCCACCCACGAGCAGTACTTC.

This clonotype showed up many times. The V gene is TRBV29-1, the J gene TRBJ1-3; D possibly corresponds to TRBD1 (5 bases). V dropped 1 base and J dropped 1 base, with 8 bases sitting between them. Germline CDR1 and CDR2: SQVTM and ANQGSEA. This CDR3 comprises 14 residues. CDR3 in DNA: TGCAGCGTTGAAGTCAGGGATTCTGGAAACACCATATATTTT. Encoded protein: CSVEVRDSGNTIYF.

The chain is built from TRBV20-1 and TRBJ1-1; no firm D call. V was trimmed by 0 bases and J by 0 bases, leaving 8 bases between them. The CDR3 spans 14 residues. The germline CDR1 and CDR2 sequences are DFQATT and SNEGSKA (reference sequence). The CDR3 coding sequence is TGCAGTGCTAGAGATTTCGGCATGAACACTGAAGCTTTCTTT. It encodes CSARDFGMNTEAFF.

A remark on this clonotype: One base away lies a much larger clone, so this may be a sequencing read error. The V and J genes are TRBV3-1 and TRBJ1-3; 7 bases map to TRBD1. The CDR3 is 14 residues long. CDR1 LGHDT and CDR2 YNNKEL come from the germline V gene (reference sequence). The CDR3 loop is CASSGQASGNTICF. Here the CDR3 DNA reads TGTGCCAGCAGCGGACAGGCCTCAGGAAACACCATATGTTTT.

This chain joins TRBV5-4 and TRBJ1-2; 11 bases match TRBD1. CDR3 size: 15 residues. Trimming at V came to 4 bases and at J to 5 bases, leaving 7 bases not matched to a gene. CDR1 and CDR2 (germline): SGHNT, YYREEE (reference sequence). The CDR3 sequence: CASSPGQGVTYGYTF. CDR3 DNA sequence: TGTGCCAGCAGCCCGGGACAGGGGGTAACTTATGGCTACACCTTC.

This clonotype was seen ten or more times. The genes are TRBV30 and TRBJ2-1; D might be TRBD2 (6 bases). The CDR3 consists of 14 residues. Trimming stripped 5 bases from V and 6 bases from J, with 17 bases between. The germline CDR1 and CDR2 sequences are GTSNPN and SVGIG (reference sequence). DNA of the CDR3: TGTGCCTGGGTCCTATTCGGGAGCGGCAATGAGCAGTTCTTC. Amino acids: CAWVLFGSGNEQFF. The full variable domain, rest sourced from reference TRBV30 and TRBJ2-1, is SQTIHQWPATLVQPVGSPLSLECTVEGTSNPNLYWYRQAAGRGLQLLFYSVGIGQISSEVPQNLSASRPQDRQFILSSKKLLLSDSGFYLCAWVLFGSGNEQFFGPGTRLTVL.